Below are 5 T cell receptor beta chains sequenced from a single sample in a study of neurological immune-mediated disorders. TCRdb fed the 5' RACE reads into MiXCR, producing one record per CDR3 protein. Of roughly 76,000 distinct CDR3 sequences listed, over 12% are singletons. Sequenced: PBMCs. All receptors come from a woman aged 45-59 years in good health.

This clonotype showed up many times. The chain combines TRBV12-3 or TRBV12-4 with TRBJ1-1; D unclear. V shed 0 bases and J shed 5 bases, with 4 bases lying between them. CDR3 length: 12 residues. CDR3 in DNA: TGTGCCAGCAGTTTAGCGGGGACTGAAGCTTTCTTT. Its protein is CASSLAGTEAFF.

This clonotype was picked up many times. The chain has TRBV3-1 and TRBJ2-2; 10 nucleotides match TRBD2. The length of the CDR3 is 17 residues. Germline CDR1 LGHDT, CDR2 YNNKEL (reference sequence). V shed 3 bases, J shed 3 bases, and the junction held 7 bases outside the gene matches. CDR3 sequence: CASSHHWTSGHTGELFF. The CDR3 nucleotides read TGTGCCAGCAGCCACCACTGGACTAGCGGACACACCGGGGAGCTGTTTTTT. Using reference TRBV3-1 and TRBJ2-2 for the parts outside the CDR3, the full variable domain is DTAVSQTPKYLVTQMGNDKSIKCEQNLGHDTMYWYKQDSKKFLKIMFSYNNKELIINETVPNRFSPKSPDKAHLNLHINSLELGDSAVYFCASSHHWTSGHTGELFFGEGSRLTVL.

As for this clonotype: A read error may explain this, as a much larger clone is one base away. The rearrangement uses TRBV5-1 and TRBJ2-5; no clear D. Germline V gives CDR1 SGHRS, CDR2 YFSETQ. The CDR3 consists of 14 residues. CDR3 sequence: CANSFLTDRETQYF. In DNA, the CDR3 is TGCGCCAACAGCTTTCTGACCGATCGAGAGACCCAGTACTTC.

The table lists this clonotype with many counts. The CDR3 reads CASSHSQGANEQFF. Written as DNA, the CDR3 is TGTGCCAGCAGCCATTCACAGGGGGCTAACGAGCAGTTCTTC. V is TRBV3-1 and J is TRBJ2-1; TRBD1 agrees at 9 bases. The germline gives CDR1 LGHDT, CDR2 YNNKEL (reference sequence). V shed 3 bases and J 10 bases; nucleotides not matched to a gene: 7. The CDR3 covers 14 residues.

Ten or more counts support this clonotype. This sequence joins TRBV29-1 and TRBJ2-3; tentatively, D is TRBD1 (6 bases). Germline V gene sequence: CDR1 SQVTM, CDR2 ANQGSEA. Trimming took 3 bases from V and 2 from J, leaving 9 bases between them. This CDR3 is built from 13 residues. In nucleotides, the CDR3 is TGCAGCGTTGAGACAGGATCCACAGATACGCAGTATTTT. Translating it yields CSVETGSTDTQYF.